The source of this TCR beta chain is a study of T cells in Graves' hyperthyroidism and ophthalmopathy. Study-wide points: Also found in blood were most expanded thyroid clonotypes above 0.001.

The sample holds many counts of this clonotype. Antigen specificity is unknown. Regions amplified from RNA transcripts were the TCR beta CDR3 regions. With the HTBI primer set, the TCR CDR3 went through a first round of RT-PCR. Each CDR3 protein gets one entry after TCRdb re-called the multiplex PCR reads with MiXCR. The table records tens of thousands of distinct CDR3 sequences, roughly 52% of them present only once. The CDR3 is 12 amino acids. V gave up 3 bases and J gave up 3 bases, with 5 bases separating them. Germline V gene sequence: CDR1 SGHDN, CDR2 FVKESK. This clonotype originated in a woman between 45 and 60 years old with Graves' hyperthyroidism that later progressed to Graves' ophthalmopathy. What was sequenced was blood. The chain is built from TRBV14 and TRBJ1-2; D is uncertain. The CDR3 reads CASSQDYYGYTF. The CDR3 nucleotides are TGTGCCAGCAGCCAGGATTACTATGGCTACACCTTC.